This entry lists 12 T cell receptor beta chains sequenced from one sample in a study of OX40 agonist ivuxolimab in advanced cancers. Using immunoSEQ multiplex PCR, the repertoire was profiled, and TCRdb retains in-frame clones only, with some absent. The table records around 80,000 clones, around 92% of them present only once. The sample consisted of CD4+ or CD8+ T cells sorted from blood, taken in a trial of the OX40 agonist ivuxolimab. These receptors were collected from an adult with an advanced solid tumor such as melanoma, head and neck, liver or kidney cancer.

The V call is TRBV30, the J call TRBJ1-2; no clear D. Trimming removed 3 bases at V and 7 bases at J, with 9 bases between. The CDR3 loop spans 11 amino acids. In germline, CDR1 is GTSNPN, CDR2 SVGIG (reference sequence). This chain's CDR3 is CAWRSNSGYTF. DNA of the CDR3: TGTGCCTGGAGGTCTAATAGTGGCTACACCTTC.

This chain links TRBV7-3 with TRBJ2-7; D is possibly TRBD1 (5 bases). The germline V and J ends were trimmed by 2 bases and 4 bases, with 9 bases remaining between them. Germline loops: CDR1 SGHTA, CDR2 FQGTGA. There are 13 residues in the CDR3. CDR3 sequence (DNA): TGTGCCAGCAGCTTAGACAGACTTTACGAGCAGTACTTC. Protein: CASSLDRLYEQYF.

A few counts support this clone. The chain uses TRBV5-6 and TRBJ2-7; the match to TRBD1 covers 8 bases. V shed 6 bases, J shed 5 bases, and the junction held 13 bases outside the gene matches. Per the germline V gene, CDR1 is SGHDT and CDR2 is YYEEEE. The CDR3 runs to 15 residues. CDR3 loop: CASIPQTGAPHEQYF. Here the CDR3 DNA reads TGTGCCAGCATTCCCCAGACAGGGGCTCCGCACGAGCAGTACTTC.

The rearrangement joins TRBV6-5 to TRBJ1-1, with D perhaps matching TRBD1 (5 bases). The V gene lost 2 bases and the J gene lost 6 bases, with 10 bases spanning the gap. CDR3 size: 13 residues. The germline V gene has CDR1 MNHEY and CDR2 SVGAGI. The CDR3 nucleotides read TGTGCCAGCAGTTACGCGGAGGGACCTGAAGCTTTCTTT. Translated: CASSYAEGPEAFF.

This chain connects TRBV13 to TRBJ1-1; D ambiguous. Trimming took 4 bases from V and 3 from J, leaving 18 bases between them. CDR3 length: 16 residues. Germline CDR1 PRHDT, CDR2 FYEKMQ (reference sequence). The CDR3 here is CASSSSPGSGYTEAFF. CDR3 coding DNA: TGTGCCAGCAGCTCTTCTCCTGGATCGGGGTACACTGAAGCTTTCTTT.

The chain has TRBV12-2 and TRBJ1-1; no check of the table's D call, TRBD1, against the DNA was made. TRBV12-2 is a listed pseudogene. This CDR3 comprises 13 residues. CDR3 bases: TGTGCAAGTCGCTTAGGACAGAACACTGAAGCTTTCTTT. It yields the protein CASRLGQNTEAFF.

This chain joins TRBV5-7 and TRBJ2-5, with 9 bases that match TRBD2. Being an ORF, TRBV5-7 has a function that is uncertain. The CDR3 is 15 residues long. For the CDR3, the DNA is TGTGCTAGCGAAACGCTAGCGGGGCCTGCGGAGACCCAGTACTTC. Amino acid sequence: CASETLAGPAETQYF.

V gene TRBV5-8 combines with J gene TRBJ2-7; TRBD1 might be the D (5 bases). CDR1 is SGHTS and CDR2 is YDEGEE in the germline V gene. V was shortened by 0 bases and J by 1 base, with 5 bases between the two germline ends. The CDR3 has 13 residues. CDR3 sequence reads: CASSLGQSYEQYF. Written as DNA, the CDR3 is TGTGCCAGCAGCTTGGGACAGTCCTACGAGCAGTACTTC.

This clone was seen a few times. J is TRBJ1-1 and V is TRBV5-4; 7 bases line up with TRBD1. This CDR3 comprises 14 residues. Germline CDR1 reads SGHNT; CDR2 reads YYREEE (reference sequence). V lost 2 bases to trimming and J lost 5 bases; unmatched junction nucleotides: 6. The CDR3 reads CASSLGPGGTEAFF. DNA of the CDR3: TGTGCCAGCAGCTTAGGTCCAGGGGGGACTGAAGCTTTCTTT.

The rearrangement uses TRBV7-6 and TRBJ2-2, with 13 nucleotides matching TRBD2. The CDR3 loop spans 15 amino acids. Germline V lookup: CDR1 SGHVS, CDR2 FNYEAQ. V trimming: 4 bases; J trimming: 7 bases; junction bases outside the gene matches: 3. For the CDR3, the DNA is TGTGCCAGCAGCTCACTAGCGGGGGGGTTCGGGGAGCTGTTTTTT. It yields the protein CASSSLAGGFGELFF.

The rearrangement uses TRBV7-6 and TRBJ2-6; D is possibly TRBD1 (5 bases). CDR3 size: 15 residues. The germline V gene has CDR1 SGHVS and CDR2 FNYEAQ. Trimming took off 8 bases at V and 0 bases at J, with 11 bases between the two ends. As DNA, the CDR3 is TGTGCCAGCGGTGACAGATCCTCTGGGGCCAACGTCCTGACTTTC. Amino acid sequence: CASGDRSSGANVLTF.

The V gene is TRBV5-1, the J gene TRBJ2-5, with D unclear. Germline V CDR1 and CDR2: SGHRS, YFSETQ. There are 13 residues in the CDR3. V lost 0 bases to trimming and J lost 5 bases, with 8 bases between them. CDR3 nucleotides: TGCGCCAGCAGCTTGGTCCCTCGGGAGACCCAGTACTTC. Its protein is CASSLVPRETQYF.